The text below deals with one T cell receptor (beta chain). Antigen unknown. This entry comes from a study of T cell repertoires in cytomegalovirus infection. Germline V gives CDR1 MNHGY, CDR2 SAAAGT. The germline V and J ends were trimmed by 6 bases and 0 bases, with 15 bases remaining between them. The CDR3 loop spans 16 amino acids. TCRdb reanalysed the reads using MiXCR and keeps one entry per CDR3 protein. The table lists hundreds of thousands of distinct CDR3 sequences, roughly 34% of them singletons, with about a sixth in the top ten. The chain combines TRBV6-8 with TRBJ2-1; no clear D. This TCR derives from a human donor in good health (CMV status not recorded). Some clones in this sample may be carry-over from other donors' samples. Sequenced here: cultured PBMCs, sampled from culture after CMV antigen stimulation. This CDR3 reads CASSRDGQSSYNEQFF. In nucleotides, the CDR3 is TGTGCCAGCAGCCGAGATGGCCAGAGCTCCTACAATGAGCAGTTCTTC.